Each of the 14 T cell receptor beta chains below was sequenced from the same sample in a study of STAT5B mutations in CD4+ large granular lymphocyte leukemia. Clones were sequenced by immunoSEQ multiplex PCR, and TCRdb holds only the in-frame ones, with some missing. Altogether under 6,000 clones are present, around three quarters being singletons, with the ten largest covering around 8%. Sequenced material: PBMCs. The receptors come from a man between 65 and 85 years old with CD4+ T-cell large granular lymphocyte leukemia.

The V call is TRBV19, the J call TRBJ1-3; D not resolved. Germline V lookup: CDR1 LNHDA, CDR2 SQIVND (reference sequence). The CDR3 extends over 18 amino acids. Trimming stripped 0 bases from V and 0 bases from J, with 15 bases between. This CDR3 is CASSIDLLAGISGNTIYF. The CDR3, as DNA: TGTGCCAGTAGTATAGATCTTCTTGCAGGAATCTCTGGAAACACCATATATTTT.

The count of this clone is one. This CDR3 is CASSQYTHTHSEPFNQPQHF. Written as DNA, the CDR3 is TGCGCCAGCAGTCAATATACCCACACCCACAGTGAACCTTTCAATCAGCCCCAGCATTTT. The rearrangement joins TRBV23-1 to TRBJ1-5; D is unresolved. TRBV23-1 belongs to the ORF category, with a function that is uncertain. This CDR3 spans 20 amino acids. V lost 1 base and J 3 bases, leaving 25 bases between the germline ends.

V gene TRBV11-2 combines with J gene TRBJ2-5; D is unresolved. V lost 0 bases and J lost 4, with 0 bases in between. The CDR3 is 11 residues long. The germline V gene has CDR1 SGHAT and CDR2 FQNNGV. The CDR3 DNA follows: TGTGCCAGCAGCTTAGAAGAGACCCAGTACTTC. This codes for CASSLEETQYF.

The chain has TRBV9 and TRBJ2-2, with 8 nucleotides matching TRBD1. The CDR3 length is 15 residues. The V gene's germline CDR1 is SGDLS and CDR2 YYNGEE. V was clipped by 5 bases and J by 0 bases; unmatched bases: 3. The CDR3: CASSGQGTNTGELFF. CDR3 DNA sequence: TGTGCCAGCAGTGGACAGGGCACGAACACCGGGGAGCTGTTTTTT.

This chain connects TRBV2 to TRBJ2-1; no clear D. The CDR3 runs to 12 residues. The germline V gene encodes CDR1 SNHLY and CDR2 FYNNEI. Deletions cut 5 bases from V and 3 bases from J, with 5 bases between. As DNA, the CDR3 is TGTGCCAGCAGTCTGTACTACAATGAGCAGTTCTTC. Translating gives CASSLYYNEQFF.

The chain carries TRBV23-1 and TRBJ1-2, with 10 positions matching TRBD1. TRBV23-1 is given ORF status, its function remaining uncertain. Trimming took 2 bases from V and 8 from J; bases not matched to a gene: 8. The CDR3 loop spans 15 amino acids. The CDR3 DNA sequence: TGCGCCAGCAGTCAAGCAGGGACAGGGGTAGAGGGCTACACCTTC. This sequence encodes CASSQAGTGVEGYTF.

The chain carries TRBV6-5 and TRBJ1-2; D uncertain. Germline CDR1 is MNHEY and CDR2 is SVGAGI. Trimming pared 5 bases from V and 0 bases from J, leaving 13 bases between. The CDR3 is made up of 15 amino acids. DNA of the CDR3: TGTGCCAGCAGTCCAAACCGGCCGCCTAACTATGGCTACACCTTC. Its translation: CASSPNRPPNYGYTF.

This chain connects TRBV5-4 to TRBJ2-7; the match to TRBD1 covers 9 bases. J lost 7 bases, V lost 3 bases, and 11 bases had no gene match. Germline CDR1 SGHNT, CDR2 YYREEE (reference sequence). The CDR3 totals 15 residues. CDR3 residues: CASSSKPGQGREQYF. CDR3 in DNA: TGTGCCAGCAGCTCTAAACCGGGACAGGGACGAGAGCAGTACTTC.

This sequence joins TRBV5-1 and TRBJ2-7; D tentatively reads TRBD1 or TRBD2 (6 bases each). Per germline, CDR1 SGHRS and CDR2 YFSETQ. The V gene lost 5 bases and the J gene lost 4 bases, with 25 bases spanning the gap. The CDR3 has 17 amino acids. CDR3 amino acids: CASSHVGGRELLYEQYF. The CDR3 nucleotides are TGCGCCAGCAGTCACGTAGGGGGGCGAGAACTTCTGTACGAGCAGTACTTC.

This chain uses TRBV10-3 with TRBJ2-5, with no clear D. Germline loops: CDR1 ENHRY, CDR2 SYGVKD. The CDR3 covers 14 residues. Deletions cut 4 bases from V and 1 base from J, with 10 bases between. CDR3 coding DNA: TGTGCCATCAGTGCGGCAGGTTTCCAAGAGACCCAGTACTTC. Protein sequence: CAISAAGFQETQYF.

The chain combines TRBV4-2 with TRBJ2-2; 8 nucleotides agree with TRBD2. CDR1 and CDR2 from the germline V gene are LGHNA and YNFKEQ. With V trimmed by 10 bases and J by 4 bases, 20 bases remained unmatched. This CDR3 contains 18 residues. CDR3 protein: CATSPPGGASGGTGELFF. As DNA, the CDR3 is TGTGCCACCTCCCCACCGGGGGGGGCTAGCGGAGGCACCGGGGAGCTGTTTTTT.

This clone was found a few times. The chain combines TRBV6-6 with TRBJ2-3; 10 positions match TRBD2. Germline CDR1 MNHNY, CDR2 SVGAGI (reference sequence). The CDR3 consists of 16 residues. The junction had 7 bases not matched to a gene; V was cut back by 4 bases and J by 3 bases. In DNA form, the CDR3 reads TGTGCCAGCAGTTCTGCTAGCGGGAGTGCGACAGATACGCAGTATTTT. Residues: CASSSASGSATDTQYF.

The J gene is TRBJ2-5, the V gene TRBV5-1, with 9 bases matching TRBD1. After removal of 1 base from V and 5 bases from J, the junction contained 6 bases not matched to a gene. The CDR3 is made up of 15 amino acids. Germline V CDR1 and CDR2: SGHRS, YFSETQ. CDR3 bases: TGCGCCAGCAGCTTGAGACAGGGGGGATTGGAGACCCAGTACTTC. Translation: CASSLRQGGLETQYF. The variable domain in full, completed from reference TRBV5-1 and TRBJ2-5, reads KAGVTQTPRYLIKTRGQQVTLSCSPISGHRSVSWYQQTPGQGLQFLFEYFSETQRNKGNFPGRFSGRQFSNSRSEMNVSTLELGDSALYLCASSLRQGGLETQYFGPGTRLLVL.

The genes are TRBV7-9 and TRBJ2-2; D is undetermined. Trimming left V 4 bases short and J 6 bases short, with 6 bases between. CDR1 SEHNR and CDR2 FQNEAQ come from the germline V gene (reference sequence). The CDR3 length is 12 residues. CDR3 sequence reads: CASSSLAGELFF. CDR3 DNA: TGTGCCAGCAGCTCGTTAGCCGGGGAGCTGTTTTTT.